The clone carrying this TCR beta chain was seen a handful of times. Its antigen is unknown. The data stem from a study of a mutant IDH1 vaccine in newly diagnosed glioma. Background on the study: Patients got their first vaccination 4-6 weeks after radiotherapy alone, or with temozolomide cycles.

The data were produced by immunoSEQ multiplex PCR, yet TCRdb's version contains in-frame clones alone and is incomplete. The data hold 30,000 to 40,000 clones, with approximately 53% observed a single time. As for time point: week 5, during vaccination. The content of each vaccine dose was 300 ug of mutant IDH1 20-mer peptide, and topical imiquimod accompanied it. Overall study results and limits: Among top peripheral T cell clonotypes, changes seemed unrelated to pseudoprogression.

The sequenced sample was PBMCs, obtained from a glioma patient whose treatment included an IDH1 peptide vaccine. This receptor was obtained from a woman between 18 and 29 years old with glioma.

The chain's CDR3 is CASSSPGQGYTEAFF. The CDR3 DNA reads TGTGCCAGCAGTTCGCCGGGACAGGGGTACACTGAAGCTTTCTTT. This chain links TRBV6-5 with TRBJ1-1; 10 bases agree with TRBD1. Germline V gives CDR1 MNHEY, CDR2 SVGAGI. This CDR3 region has 15 residues. The V segment lost 4 bases and the J segment 3 bases; nucleotides outside the gene matches: 5.